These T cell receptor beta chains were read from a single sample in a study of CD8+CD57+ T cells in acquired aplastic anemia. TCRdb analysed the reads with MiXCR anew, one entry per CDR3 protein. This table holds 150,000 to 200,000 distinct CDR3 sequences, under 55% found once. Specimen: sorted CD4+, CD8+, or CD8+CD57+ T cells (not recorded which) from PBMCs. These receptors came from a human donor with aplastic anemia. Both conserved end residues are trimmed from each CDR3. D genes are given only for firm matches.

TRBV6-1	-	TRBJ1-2	ASRQRRGYT
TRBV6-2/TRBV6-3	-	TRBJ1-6	ASSYSEGWSLH
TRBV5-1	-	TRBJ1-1	ASTRAGEAF
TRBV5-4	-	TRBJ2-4	ASSWGTEVAKNIQY
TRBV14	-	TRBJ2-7	ASGLSVYEQY
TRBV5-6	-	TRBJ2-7	ASSLVGPRDEQY
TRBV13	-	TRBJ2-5	ASSLYRSPQETQY
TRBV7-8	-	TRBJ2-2	ASSLVLDTGELF
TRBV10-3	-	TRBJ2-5	ATAGQRETQY
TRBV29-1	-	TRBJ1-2	SVERDESNYGYT